This is a list of T cell receptor beta chains from one sample in a study of T-cell reconstitution after alpha-beta-depleted transplantation in children. One entry per CDR3 protein, called by TCRdb with MiXCR from the PCR reads. This table has some 500,000 distinct CDR3 sequences, around 17% appearing once. Here the sequenced sample was PBMCs from the stem cell graft donor, taken from the stem cell graft. All receptors derive from a human donor who donated a stem cell graft to a child with acute lymphoblastic leukemia. Both conserved end residues are part of each CDR3. The D gene is left open where the match is weak. A clone size is listed for some rows: how often the clone was seen (once, few, many), or a class if it is expanded.

>-|TRBJ2-1|TRBV5-6|few
CASSLGKLRYNEQFF
TGTGCCAGCAGCTTGGGAAAGCTGCGATACAATGAGCAGTTCTTC
>-|TRBJ1-4|TRBV20-1|-
CSARVRVFCEKLFF
TGCAGTGCTAGAGTGAGGGTGTTTTGTGAAAAACTGTTTTTT
>-|TRBJ2-1|TRBV6-1|-
CASSPGIGSGPYNEQFF
TGTGCCAGCAGTCCCGGCATTGGAAGCGGGCCGTACAATGAGCAGTTCTTC
>TRBD2|TRBJ2-7|TRBV5-1|many
CASSSPSGISYEQYF
TGCGCCAGCAGTTCTCCTAGCGGGATCTCCTACGAGCAGTACTTC
>-|TRBJ2-7|TRBV6-1|few
CASVSRPGQRGGEQYF
TGTGCCAGCGTGAGTAGGCCGGGACAGCGGGGCGGCGAGCAGTACTTC
>-|TRBJ1-5|TRBV6-5|few
CASNSYGQPQHF
TGTGCCAGCAACTCCTATGGACAGCCCCAGCATTTT
>TRBD2|TRBJ2-7|TRBV15|few
CATSRDSASGVYF
TGTGCCACCAGCAGAGATTCGGCTAGCGGGGTTTACTTC
>-|TRBJ1-3|TRBV9|few
CASSAEPVWGSGAEDTIYF
TGTGCCAGCAGCGCCGAGCCAGTGTGGGGGTCCGGGGCGGAGGACACCATATATTTT
>-|TRBJ2-1|TRBV5-1|-
CASSQQASNNEQFF
TGCGCCAGCAGCCAACAGGCGTCGAACAATGAGCAGTTCTTC
>-|TRBJ2-1|TRBV6-2/TRBV6-3|few
CASRARLVAYNEQFF
TGTGCCAGCAGGGCGAGACTAGTTGCCTACAATGAGCAGTTCTTC
>TRBD2|TRBJ2-7|TRBV27|-
CASSHPWTSGHEQYF
TGTGCCAGCAGTCATCCCTGGACTAGCGGCCACGAGCAGTACTTC
>-|TRBJ2-1|TRBV4-1|-
CASSQVGRANYNEQFF
TGCGCCAGCAGCCAAGTAGGGCGGGCAAACTACAATGAGCAGTTCTTC
>-|TRBJ2-7|TRBV29-1|few
CSVVNRDYYEQYF
TGCAGCGTTGTTAACAGAGACTACTACGAGCAGTACTTC
>TRBD1|TRBJ1-1|TRBV5-1|-
CASSSSGTGAVAFF
TGCGCCAGCAGCTCATCCGGGACAGGGGCGGTCGCTTTCTTT
>TRBD2|TRBJ2-7|TRBV7-9|few
CASSLGTSVYEQYF
TGTGCCAGCAGCTTAGGTACTAGCGTATACGAGCAGTACTTC
>-|TRBJ1-3|TRBV5-1|once
CASSAQTSGNTIYF
TGCGCCAGCAGCGCACAGACCTCTGGAAACACCATATATTTT
>-|TRBJ1-6|TRBV12-3/TRBV12-4|-
CASSLTPNSPLHF
TGTGCCAGCAGTTTAACTCCTAATTCACCCCTCCACTTT
>TRBD2|TRBJ2-7|TRBV10-3|once
CAISVGTSGLYEQYF
TGTGCCATCAGTGTGGGGACTAGCGGGCTCTACGAGCAGTACTTC
>-|TRBJ1-1|TRBV7-9|few
CASIGSGALNTEAFF
TGTGCCAGCATCGGGTCCGGGGCCCTGAACACTGAAGCTTTCTTT
>TRBD1|TRBJ1-2|TRBV27|few
CASSRQGGGYTF
TGTGCCAGCAGCAGACAGGGCGGGGGCTACACCTTC
>-|TRBJ2-2|TRBV5-1|many
CASSYDGTGELFF
TGCGCCAGCAGTTACGACGGCACCGGGGAGCTGTTTTTT
>TRBD1|TRBJ2-1|TRBV7-9|-
CASSRQGARSYNEQFF
TGTGCCAGCAGCAGACAGGGGGCGAGGTCCTACAATGAGCAGTTCTTC
>-|TRBJ1-1|TRBV6-5|few
CASSYSGVNTEAFF
TGTGCCAGCAGTTACTCTGGGGTGAACACTGAAGCTTTCTTT
>TRBD1|TRBJ2-5|TRBV20-1|few
CSAISGQGAETQYF
TGCAGTGCTATTTCGGGACAGGGGGCTGAGACCCAGTACTTC
>TRBD1|TRBJ2-1|TRBV5-1|few
CASRATGGVSYNEQFF
TGCGCCAGCAGGGCTACAGGGGGTGTTTCCTACAATGAGCAGTTCTTC
>TRBD2|TRBJ2-5|TRBV2|-
CASTGGLAGVGETQYF
TGTGCCAGCACCGGAGGACTAGCGGGAGTGGGGGAGACCCAGTACTTC
>TRBD1|TRBJ2-5|TRBV10-3|-
CAISDPPRGRLQETQYF
TGTGCCATCAGTGACCCCCCCAGGGGGCGGCTTCAGGAGACCCAGTACTTC
>-|TRBJ1-1|TRBV4-1|few
CASTPILDPLGVTEAFF
TGCGCCAGCACTCCGATCTTGGACCCACTCGGGGTCACTGAAGCTTTCTTT
>-|TRBJ2-1|TRBV5-5|-
CASSLPWGGASNEQFF
TGTGCCAGCAGCCTCCCTTGGGGGGGCGCTTCCAATGAGCAGTTCTTC
>TRBD2|TRBJ2-1|TRBV4-1|few
CASSQVGAGGPKYNEQFF
TGCGCCAGCAGCCAAGTAGGTGCGGGAGGGCCTAAGTACAATGAGCAGTTCTTC
>-|TRBJ2-7|TRBV29-1|-
CSVELAGEPLGQYF
TGCAGCGTTGAACTGGCAGGGGAACCTCTGGGGCAGTACTTC
>TRBD2|TRBJ2-3|TRBV12-3/TRBV12-4|few
CASSFPSGRAADTQYF
TGTGCCAGCAGTTTCCCTAGCGGGAGGGCAGCAGATACGCAGTATTTT